This T cell receptor beta chain was recovered during a study of CD8 T cells in ankylosing spondylitis. Broader study findings: Reportedly, matched ankylosing spondylitis synovial fluid was significantly enriched for disease-linked clones. Clones linked to disease, bearing a CD8+ phenotype, were relatively rare in peripheral blood. A TCR beta motif of fewer than ten highly homologous variants appeared characteristic of ankylosing spondylitis blood.

Quantitative 5'-RACE was performed with molecular barcodes, and it yielded the TCR beta libraries. TCRdb redid the calling of the 5' RACE reads with MiXCR, one entry per CDR3 protein. This sample carries approximately 400,000 distinct CDR3 sequences, around 26% of them seen once, and the ten largest clones take roughly 1%. This clonotype occurred a few times. Its antigen is not known. Trimming took 3 bases from V and 6 from J, leaving 18 bases between them. CDR3 size: 15 residues. This sequence originates from a male donor with ankylosing spondylitis. Input material: blood, either unsorted or a sorted T cell fraction (not recorded which). The rearrangement joins TRBV12-3 or TRBV12-4 to TRBJ2-7; TRBD1 might be the D (6 bases). The CDR3 region has the DNA TGTGCCAGCAGTTTTGGGACATTGGAATTTTCCGAGCAGTACTTC. Its translation is CASSFGTLEFSEQYF.